The source of this T cell receptor (beta chain) is a study of CD8 T cells in ankylosing spondylitis. Study results and limitations: Disease-linked clones reportedly showed significant enrichment in matched ankylosing spondylitis synovial fluid. Several highly homologous variants made up a TCR beta motif, and this motif appeared characteristic of ankylosing spondylitis blood. Some motif variants had been reported before (in reactive arthritis synovial fluid and blood).

Each TCR beta library was made by quantitative 5'-RACE that incorporated molecular barcodes. TCRdb called the 5' RACE reads again in MiXCR, with one record for every CDR3 protein. This repertoire shows about 510,000 distinct CDR3 sequences, roughly 5.3% found once; its top ten account for roughly 3.3%. For this clonotype: Its antigen is not known. A clone one base away is much larger, so this may be a read error.

Germline CDR1 is MNHEY and CDR2 is SVGEGT. This CDR3 contains 15 residues. V dropped 2 bases and J dropped 7 bases, with 17 bases sitting between them. The sequenced sample was blood, either unsorted or a sorted T cell fraction (not recorded which). The TCR originated in a male donor with ankylosing spondylitis. The chain links TRBV6-2 or TRBV6-3 to TRBJ1-2; D gene uncertain. CDR3 in DNA: TGTGCCAGCAGTTACCTCTCGTCGTCGGATCGTGGCTACACCTTC. Translation: CASSYLSSSDRGYTF.